This is a list of T cell receptor beta chains from one sample in a study of beta chain features in type 1 diabetes. Using immunoSEQ multiplex PCR, the repertoire was profiled, and TCRdb retains in-frame clones only, with some absent. This sample has hundreds of thousands of clones; roughly 12% occur once, and the top ten carry roughly 0.017%. Specimen: naive CD4+ T cells from blood. Every receptor here comes from a man aged 18 to 29 in good health. CDR3s include the opening cysteine and the closing phenylalanine or tryptophan.

v_call,j_call,cdr3_aa
TRBV6-9,TRBJ2-5,CASSYSILQGAVTQYF
TRBV28,TRBJ2-5,CASSSTEETQYF
TRBV13,TRBJ1-3,CASRPRHSGNTIYF
TRBV5-1,TRBJ2-1,CASSVPNYNEQFF
TRBV6-6,TRBJ2-5,CAISEGETQYF
TRBV7-2,TRBJ1-3,CASSLVLSSGNTIYF
TRBV6-5,TRBJ2-7,CASSWTSPTISYEQYF
TRBV29-1,TRBJ2-3,CSVDYGPGGAVRDTQYF
TRBV7-2,TRBJ1-6,CASSRTGDLSSPLHF
TRBV23-1,TRBJ1-2,CAGGGTPPNYGYTF
TRBV18,TRBJ1-5,CASSPREGLNQPQHF
TRBV7-8,TRBJ1-2,CASSSSQGLWDGYTF
TRBV5-1,TRBJ1-6,CASSLEGTGYYNSPLHF
TRBV15,TRBJ2-1,CATSRLTGTGGFNEQFF
TRBV7-2,TRBJ2-1,CASSLDRDGNEQFF
TRBV30,TRBJ1-6,CAWSPRLTGGNSPLHF
TRBV28,TRBJ1-5,CASTFRLYSNQPQHF
TRBV30,TRBJ1-3,CAWRGAGTSGNTIYF
TRBV18,TRBJ1-1,CASSPRDRDTEAFF
TRBV7-9,TRBJ1-4,CASSLNIEKLFF
TRBV28,TRBJ2-7,CASSSPQAREAYEQYF
TRBV5-6,TRBJ2-1,CASSLRGGSYNEQFF
TRBV6-5,TRBJ2-7,CASSRTSGSSYEQYF
TRBV10-3,TRBJ2-1,CAISGGLAVYNEQFF
TRBV2,TRBJ2-5,CASSSPGLWKTQYF
TRBV4-1,TRBJ2-2,CASSQGLARGTGELFF
TRBV11-2,TRBJ2-5,CASSLLQETQYF
TRBV7-3,TRBJ1-1,CASSLTGEWTEAFF